A single sample gave rise to the 18 T cell receptor beta chains below, sequenced in a study of technical replicates of blood from a handful of donors. This table comes from immunoSEQ multiplex PCR, and its TCRdb copy is limited to in-frame clones, with some not included. The sample lists 81,000 or so clones, 96% occurring once. Sequenced material: T cells isolated from PBMCs. The origin of the receptors is a human donor in good health.

The chain couples TRBV30 to TRBJ1-6; 7 nucleotides agree with TRBD1. This CDR3 is built from 15 residues. With V trimmed by 0 bases and J by 6 bases, 5 bases remained unmatched. Looked up from germline, CDR1 is GTSNPN and CDR2 is SVGIG (reference sequence). CDR3 in amino acids: CAWSVWDSPNSPLHF. The CDR3, as DNA: TGTGCCTGGAGTGTGTGGGACAGTCCTAATTCACCCCTCCACTTT.

The J gene is TRBJ1-5, the V gene TRBV27; no clear D. The CDR3 runs 13 residues. The germline V and J ends were trimmed by 5 bases and 4 bases, with 9 bases remaining between them. Germline lookup yields CDR1 MNHEY and CDR2 SMNVEV (reference sequence). This chain's CDR3 is CASSLGPNQPQHF. DNA of the CDR3: TGTGCCAGCAGTCTGGGCCCGAATCAGCCCCAGCATTTT.

V and J are TRBV9 and TRBJ1-2; possibly TRBD1 for D (6 bases). Trimming left V 1 base short and J 7 bases short, with 11 bases between. The germline V gene encodes CDR1 SGDLS and CDR2 YYNGEE. The CDR3 consists of 13 residues. In nucleotides, the CDR3 is TGTGCCAGCAGCGTATTAGGGGGTGCTGGCTACACCTTC. This sequence encodes CASSVLGGAGYTF.

The chain is built from TRBV27 and TRBJ2-7; no definite D call. Germline V gene sequence: CDR1 MNHEY, CDR2 SMNVEV (reference sequence). Trimming pared 2 bases from V and 2 bases from J, leaving 10 bases between. This CDR3 has 14 amino acids. The CDR3 loop is CASSLRSETYEQYF. The CDR3 DNA sequence: TGTGCCAGCAGTTTAAGGTCGGAGACCTACGAGCAGTACTTC.

This clone was seen only once. The rearrangement uses TRBV9 and TRBJ2-5; 9 positions match TRBD1. Germline CDR1 and CDR2: SGDLS and YYNGEE. This CDR3 is built from 14 residues. Losses at the gene ends were 5 bases for V and 5 bases for J; bases not matched to a gene: 7. CDR3 nucleotide sequence: TGTGCCAGCAGTACGACAGGGGGTCGGGAGACCCAGTACTTC. Protein product: CASSTTGGRETQYF.

The chain joins TRBV7-9 to TRBJ1-1; no reliable D call. The V end lost 5 bases, the J end lost 8 bases, and 15 bases lay between the germline ends. The V gene's germline CDR1 is SEHNR and CDR2 FQNEAQ (reference sequence). The CDR3 covers 13 residues. Here the CDR3 DNA reads TGTGCCAGCAGCCCCACTAGGCGGGCAGAAGCTTTCTTT. It specifies CASSPTRRAEAFF.

This clone is a singleton in its sample. The CDR3 protein is CASSAPGEGYTF. The CDR3, as DNA: TGTGCCAGCAGTGCCCCGGGAGAGGGCTACACCTTC. The chain has TRBV27 and TRBJ1-2; D is unresolved. Trimming left V 5 bases short and J 8 bases short, with 12 bases between. The CDR3 runs 12 residues. Germline loops: CDR1 MNHEY, CDR2 SMNVEV (reference sequence).

The V call is TRBV4-1, the J call TRBJ2-5; 7 positions agree with TRBD1. J gave up 1 base and V 4 bases, and 6 bases lay outside the gene matches. The CDR3 runs to 15 residues. CDR1 and CDR2 (germline): MGHRA, YSYEKL. The CDR3 here is CASSRFTGVQETQYF. The CDR3 DNA is TGCGCCAGCAGCCGATTTACAGGGGTCCAAGAGACCCAGTACTTC.

The chain combines TRBV4-1 with TRBJ2-1; D is undetermined. With 5 bases removed from V and 0 bases from J, the gap between germline ends came to 8 bases. The CDR3 loop spans 14 amino acids. From germline, CDR1 is MGHRA and CDR2 YSYEKL. In DNA form, the CDR3 reads TGCGCCAGCAGCTCCCAGAACTCCTACAATGAGCAGTTCTTC. It translates to CASSSQNSYNEQFF.

The chain carries TRBV5-1 and TRBJ2-3, with 8 bases aligning to TRBD2. From germline, CDR1 is SGHRS and CDR2 YFSETQ. This CDR3 has 15 residues. Germline trimming cut 1 base from V and 4 bases from J; bases unmatched to any gene: 5. CDR3 in amino acids: CASSLSGGQPDTQYF. In DNA, the CDR3 is TGCGCCAGCAGCTTGTCGGGGGGGCAGCCAGATACGCAGTATTTT.

The CDR3 DNA is TGTGCCATAGGCCCAGGGAAGGCAACTAATGAAAAACTGTTTTTT. It translates to CAIGPGKATNEKLFF. The V call is TRBV28, the J call TRBJ1-4; D might be TRBD1 (5 bases). The CDR3 extends over 15 amino acids. The germline gives CDR1 MDHEN, CDR2 SYDVKM. V dropped 10 bases and J dropped 0 bases, with 15 bases sitting between them.

This rearrangement joins TRBV6-5 to TRBJ2-7; 7 nucleotides line up with TRBD2. The germline CDR1 and CDR2 sequences are MNHEY and SVGAGI. The V segment lost 0 bases and the J segment 0 bases; nucleotides outside the gene matches: 2. The CDR3 totals 15 residues. CDR3 in DNA: TGTGCCAGCAGTTACTCTCGGACTAGCTCCTACGAGCAGTACTTC. This sequence encodes CASSYSRTSSYEQYF.

CDR3 nucleotide sequence: TGTGCCAGCAGCTCCCAGTGGTCAAACTATGGCTACACCTTC. It encodes CASSSQWSNYGYTF. The chain links TRBV6-5 to TRBJ1-2; D is undetermined. Trimming cost V 6 bases and J 2 bases, with 13 bases left between them. The CDR3 has 14 residues. Germline CDR1 MNHEY, CDR2 SVGAGI.

This rearrangement joins TRBV6-1 to TRBJ1-2; D is unclear. Germline V gives CDR1 MNHNS, CDR2 SASEGT. The CDR3 sequence is 16 residues long. Trimming shortened V by 8 bases and J by 1 base, and 20 bases separated the two germline ends. The CDR3 DNA reads TGTGCCAGCCGTGGGGATGGGAGACCCCTTAACTATGGCTACACCTTC. Encoded protein: CASRGDGRPLNYGYTF.

CDR3 residues: CASSLGGASEGEAFF. The CDR3 nucleotides read TGTGCCAGCAGCCTGGGCGGGGCATCGGAGGGTGAAGCTTTCTTT. The rearrangement links TRBV28 to TRBJ1-1, with D perhaps matching TRBD1 (5 bases). This CDR3 contains 15 residues. Germline lookup yields CDR1 MDHEN and CDR2 SYDVKM. Trimming shortened V by 6 bases and J by 7 bases, and 21 bases separated the two germline ends.

This chain uses TRBV29-1 with TRBJ1-2; tentative D call: TRBD1 (5 bases). Trimming took 4 bases from V and 4 from J, leaving 10 bases between them. The CDR3 extends over 12 amino acids. Germline-derived CDR1 and CDR2 are SQVTM and ANQGSEA. The DNA of the CDR3 is TGCAGCGTTGCGACAGAAACCTATGGCTACACCTTC. It is translated as CSVATETYGYTF.

This clone was detected only once. J is TRBJ1-4 and V is TRBV6-6; the D gene is possibly TRBD1 (5 bases). Between the trimmed V and J ends, which lost 7 bases and 4 bases, there was a span of 16 bases. The CDR3 has 15 residues. Germline V CDR1 and CDR2: MNHNY, SVGAGI (reference sequence). The chain's CDR3 is CASKRRQGDNEKLFF. CDR3 sequence (DNA): TGTGCCAGCAAGAGAAGACAAGGGGATAATGAAAAACTGTTTTTT.

The rearrangement uses TRBV7-8 and TRBJ2-1, with D unclear. The CDR3 is 12 amino acids. Trimming removed 7 bases at V and 8 bases at J, with 12 bases between. Germline CDR1 is SGHVS and CDR2 is FQNEAQ. The CDR3 spells CASMAPADEQFF. CDR3 nucleotides: TGTGCCAGCATGGCCCCTGCAGATGAGCAGTTCTTC. Full variable domain (rest looked up from reference TRBV7-8 and TRBJ2-1): GAGVSQSPRYKVAKRGQDVALRCDPISGHVSLFWYQQALGQGPEFLTYFQNEAQLDKSGLPSDRFFAERPEGSVSTLKIQRTQQEDSAVYLCASMAPADEQFFGPGTRLTVL.